Here is one T cell receptor (beta chain) with its context. Its antigen is not known. This sample was included in a study of T-cell memory formation after mild COVID-19. Study conclusions and caveats: Cross-reactive memory appears to have joined, as suggested by some responding clones showing up in pre-infection memory.

Germline assignment: CDR1 SGHTA and CDR2 FQGNSA. V lost 3 bases and J lost 3, with 9 bases in between. This CDR3 is 13 amino acids long. TCR alpha and TCR beta cDNA libraries carrying sample barcodes and UMIs were produced by 5'RACE using constant-segment primers. TCRdb re-analysed the 5' RACE reads in MiXCR, keeping a single row per CDR3 protein. The table has hundreds of thousands of distinct CDR3 sequences, 13% to 15% seen once. The chain has TRBV7-2 and TRBJ2-7, with D tentatively TRBD2 (6 bases). The TCR was taken from a young man who had mild COVID-19 (a few samples of this study predate the infection). Cell type and time point are not known. The sample taken for sequencing was PBMCs or a T cell subset sorted from them (not recorded which). The CDR3, as DNA: TGTGCCAGCAGCTTCCGGGGGATCTACGAGCAGTACTTC. Translating gives CASSFRGIYEQYF.